The 9 T cell receptor beta chains below all came from one sample that was sequenced in a study of Graves' ophthalmopathy and Graves' hyperthyroidism. Beta-chain TCR CDR3 regions were amplified from RNA transcripts. The library came from an HTBI-primed first-round RT-PCR and a second-round multiplex PCR. A single record per CDR3 protein comes from TCRdb applying MiXCR to the multiplex PCR reads. The sample shows roughly 700,000 distinct CDR3 sequences, 35% to 50% of them seen only once. What was sequenced was peripheral blood. The source of these receptors is an adult man with Graves' ophthalmopathy.

About this clonotype itself: Germline and junction disagree at one end, which may indicate a read error. The chain employs TRBV7-8 and TRBJ2-7; D is uncertain. CDR3 length equals 13 residues. CDR1 is SGHVS, CDR2 FQNEAQ, per germline. CDR3 region: CASSLLAPNERYF. The CDR3 DNA is TGTGCCAGCAGCTTACTGGCGCCAAACGAGCGGTACTTC.

This clonotype appeared many times. The chain recombines TRBV10-3 with TRBJ2-5, with D maybe TRBD1 (6 bases). Trimming cost V 4 bases and J 3 bases, with 9 bases left between them. CDR3 length: 13 residues. Germline CDR1 and CDR2: ENHRY and SYGVKD. In DNA form, the CDR3 reads TGTGCCATCAGTGCGGACAGAGAAGAGACCCAGTACTTC. It encodes CAISADREETQYF.

This clonotype appeared many times. Written as DNA, the CDR3 is TGTGCCAGCAGCCCAACTCGGACAGGGCTCGGAGCTTTCTTT. This gives the protein CASSPTRTGLGAFF. This rearrangement joins TRBV7-8 to TRBJ1-1; 8 bases fit TRBD1. The V and J ends lost 5 bases and 10 bases, in that order; junction bases with no gene match: 12. The CDR3 is 14 amino acids. Germline values: CDR1 SGHVS, CDR2 FQNEAQ.

As concerns this clonotype: This could be a read error, since a much larger clone is one nucleotide away. The chain links TRBV7-3 to TRBJ2-7, with D hard to call. Germline V CDR1 and CDR2: SGHTA, FQGTGA. The CDR3 runs to 16 residues. The CDR3: CVSSLHGSVWLGEQYF. The CDR3 DNA sequence: TGTGTCAGCAGCTTACATGGATCGGTTTGGCTCGGGGAGCAGTACTTC.

This clonotype was seen a few times. The chain couples TRBV29-1 to TRBJ2-7; 9 positions agree with TRBD2. The CDR3 totals 15 residues. V shed 2 bases, J shed 1 base, and the junction held 6 bases outside the gene matches. Germline CDR1 is SQVTM and CDR2 is ANQGSEA. As DNA, the CDR3 is TGCAGCGTTGAAATCCTAGCGGGGTATTCCTACGAGCAGTACTTC. This codes for CSVEILAGYSYEQYF.

The chain links TRBV24-1 to TRBJ1-5, with TRBD1 identical over 11 bases. Trimming cost V 12 bases and J 3 bases; bases outside gene matches: 9. CDR3 length: 15 amino acids. Germline CDR1 is KGHDR and CDR2 is SFDVKD. The CDR3 spells CAWNEGQGDNQPQHF. In DNA form, the CDR3 reads TGTGCCTGGAACGAGGGACAGGGGGACAATCAGCCCCAGCATTTT.

Many counts were recorded for this clonotype. The genes are TRBV10-3 and TRBJ1-2, with a possible D match to TRBD1 (6 bases). CDR3 length: 13 residues. Trimming shortened V by 7 bases and J by 2 bases, and 11 bases separated the two germline ends. Germline V gene sequence: CDR1 ENHRY, CDR2 SYGVKD. CDR3 sequence (DNA): TGTGCCATCACCCAGGGGAAGAACTATGGCTACACCTTC. Translating gives CAITQGKNYGYTF.

This clonotype appeared a few times. An end of the junction does not agree with germline; a read error may underlie this. The rearrangement uses TRBV24-1 and TRBJ1-5; 7 positions agree with TRBD1. CDR3 length: 16 amino acids. Looked up from germline, CDR1 is KGHDR and CDR2 is SFDVKD. CDR3 bases: TGTGCCAGCAGTATACCTAGCAGGGGGATCAATCAGCCCCAGCATTTT. The encoded protein is CASSIPSRGINQPQHF.

This chain joins TRBV2 and TRBJ2-7; D perhaps matches TRBD1 (6 bases). Trimming removed 6 bases from V and 3 bases from J, with 18 bases in between. Per the germline V gene, CDR1 is SNHLY and CDR2 is FYNNEI. CDR3 length: 15 residues. CDR3 DNA sequence: TGTGCCAGCAGCACAGGTAGGGGGATTCGCTACGAGCAGTACTTC. It yields the protein CASSTGRGIRYEQYF.